Presented here are 24 T cell receptor beta chains from one specimen sequenced in a study of read filtering for tumor transcriptome and immune sequencing. This library used around 0.4 ug RNA and molecular barcoded adaptors spanning alpha/delta and beta/gamma chains. TCRdb called the reads again in MiXCR, with one record for every CDR3 protein. This sample has 20,000 to 25,000 distinct CDR3 sequences; 12% to 15% occur once, and the top ten carry around three fifths. Material: a population of CD138-negative cells sorted from bone marrow. These receptors were obtained from a donor older than 35 with multiple myeloma.

This clonotype occurred many times. The chain combines TRBV5-1 with TRBJ1-1, with D possibly TRBD1 on 5 matching bases. Germline CDR1 reads SGHRS; CDR2 reads YFSETQ. The V and J ends lost 3 bases and 1 base respectively, with 7 bases between them. CDR3 length equals 13 residues. CDR3 sequence: CASSSGTNTEAFF. In DNA, the CDR3 is TGCGCCAGCAGCTCAGGGACGAACACTGAAGCTTTCTTT.

In this sample, this clonotype turned up many times. The chain employs TRBV5-1 and TRBJ2-5; 9 bases match TRBD1. The CDR3 totals 15 residues. V was pared by 6 bases and J by 1 base, with 7 bases of the junction left unmatched. Germline loops: CDR1 SGHRS, CDR2 YFSETQ. The CDR3 is CASKRTGAIQETQYF. Here the CDR3 DNA reads TGCGCCAGCAAACGGACAGGGGCCATCCAAGAGACCCAGTACTTC. Using reference TRBV5-1 and TRBJ2-5 for the parts outside the CDR3, the full variable domain is KAGVTQTPRYLIKTRGQQVTLSCSPISGHRSVSWYQQTPGQGLQFLFEYFSETQRNKGNFPGRFSGRQFSNSRSEMNVSTLELGDSALYLCASKRTGAIQETQYFGPGTRLLVL.

There are many counts of this clonotype. J is TRBJ2-7 and V is TRBV29-1; no clear D gene. Trimming stripped 5 bases from V and 3 bases from J, with 11 bases between. The length of the CDR3 is 12 residues. Germline CDR1 is SQVTM and CDR2 is ANQGSEA. The CDR3: CSVYVSSYEQYF. DNA of the CDR3: TGCAGCGTTTATGTCTCCAGCTACGAGCAGTACTTC.

This clonotype was counted many times. The rearrangement links TRBV27 to TRBJ2-3; weak D call: TRBD1 (5 bases). This CDR3 is 15 amino acids long. Trimming pared 5 bases from V and 0 bases from J, leaving 12 bases between. Germline assignment: CDR1 MNHEY and CDR2 SMNVEV (reference sequence). CDR3 in DNA: TGTGCCAGCAGTATGACAGCCTATAGCACAGATACGCAGTATTTT. It is translated as CASSMTAYSTDTQYF.

The table lists this clonotype with many counts. This CDR3 reads CATYNRYDTQYF. CDR3 nucleotides: TGTGCCACCTACAACAGATACGATACGCAGTATTTT. The rearrangement joins TRBV28 to TRBJ2-3; no clear D. V lost 10 bases to trimming and J lost 6 bases, with 14 bases between them. From germline, CDR1 is MDHEN and CDR2 SYDVKM. The CDR3 has 12 amino acids.

This clonotype was recorded at least ten times. The chain links TRBV29-1 to TRBJ1-1; D remains unclear. V was pared by 3 bases and J by 8 bases, with 1 base between. The CDR3 consists of 8 residues. CDR1 SQVTM and CDR2 ANQGSEA come from the germline V gene. CDR3 amino acids: CSVEEAFF. The CDR3 bases are TGCAGCGTTGAGGAAGCTTTCTTT.

Points on this clonotype: This may be a read error: a much more frequent sequence differs by one nucleotide. The conserved phenylalanine or tryptophan is not found at the CDR3 terminus, so this likely reflects a read error. This chain uses TRBV5-6 with TRBJ1-5; D gene unclear. The CDR3 contains 15 residues. CDR1 is SGHDT, CDR2 YYEEEE, per germline. Trimming left V 4 bases short and J 4 bases short, with 15 bases between. As DNA, the CDR3 is TGTGCCAGCAGCGCCGGCGGGGTGGGAAATCAGCCCCAGCATTCT. Amino acids: CASSAGGVGNQPQHS.

This clonotype has at least ten counts. The chain is built from TRBV15 and TRBJ2-1; 8 nucleotides align to TRBD2. Germline V lookup: CDR1 LNHNV, CDR2 YYDKDF (reference sequence). The trim removed 3 bases at V and 7 bases at J, leaving 11 bases unmatched. CDR3 length equals 16 residues. DNA of the CDR3: TGTGCCACCAGCAGGGTTAGCGGGATAGGGGAAAATGAGCAGTTCTTC. Translating it yields CATSRVSGIGENEQFF.

A note on this clonotype: Since no conserved phenylalanine or tryptophan closes the CDR3, a read error is the likely cause. No DNA is shown, since the ends of the CDR3 on it are uncertain; the CDR3 is the one TCRdb lists. V usage is TRBV28 and J usage is TRBJ2-3; the table's D call, TRBD2, was not checked against the DNA. From germline, CDR1 is MDHEN and CDR2 SYDVKM. The CDR3 spans 15 residues, counting both ends. The CDR3 is CASSFVGRGGDTQSL.

There are many counts of this clonotype. The chain recombines TRBV5-1 with TRBJ1-1, with D possibly matching TRBD1 (6 bases). The CDR3 is 15 amino acids. The V gene's germline CDR1 is SGHRS and CDR2 YFSETQ. Trimming took off 3 bases at V and 8 bases at J, with 20 bases between the two ends. CDR3 amino acids: CASSSTRRGLSEAFF. The CDR3 DNA sequence: TGCGCCAGCAGCTCGACTCGAAGGGGGTTATCCGAAGCTTTCTTT. Together with reference TRBV5-1 and TRBJ1-1, the CDR3 gives the full variable domain: KAGVTQTPRYLIKTRGQQVTLSCSPISGHRSVSWYQQTPGQGLQFLFEYFSETQRNKGNFPGRFSGRQFSNSRSEMNVSTLELGDSALYLCASSSTRRGLSEAFFGQGTRLTVV.

This clonotype has a count of ten or more. The rearrangement joins TRBV20-1 to TRBJ2-7; 7 nucleotides line up with TRBD2. Per the germline V gene, CDR1 is DFQATT and CDR2 is SNEGSKA (reference sequence). V gave up 6 bases and J gave up 5 bases; unmatched junction bases: 16. This CDR3 comprises 15 residues. CDR3 bases: TGCAGTGCCATATCGGGACTACGGTCGTCGGACGAGCAGTACTTC. This codes for CSAISGLRSSDEQYF.

This chain uses TRBV4-1 with TRBJ1-3, with TRBD1 as a possible D gene (5 bases). V was pared by 1 base and J by 6 bases, with 13 bases between. Looked up from germline, CDR1 is MGHRA and CDR2 is YSYEKL. CDR3 length: 15 amino acids. DNA of the CDR3: TGCGCCAGCAGCCAAGGGCGGACGGACATAAACACCATATATTTT. Protein: CASSQGRTDINTIYF.

This clonotype was seen many times. The chain carries TRBV20-1 and TRBJ2-1; D is perhaps TRBD1 (5 bases). The germline V gene encodes CDR1 DFQATT and CDR2 SNEGSKA (reference sequence). V was shortened by 7 bases and J by 6 bases, with 16 bases between the two germline ends. The CDR3 loop spans 13 amino acids. CDR3 sequence: CSVPPAGLNEQFF. CDR3 nucleotide sequence: TGCAGTGTCCCTCCGGCAGGGCTCAATGAGCAGTTCTTC.

This clonotype was seen only a few times. The chain recombines TRBV29-1 with TRBJ2-2; D is uncertain. Trimming took off 4 bases at V and 5 bases at J, with 5 bases between the two ends. Germline V gene sequence: CDR1 SQVTM, CDR2 ANQGSEA. This CDR3 has 11 residues. The CDR3 sequence: CSVGGTGELFF. Here the CDR3 DNA reads TGCAGCGTTGGGGGAACCGGGGAGCTGTTTTTT.

This clonotype was detected once. Possible read error: a much larger clone is one base away. It is likely a read error, because the conserved phenylalanine at the end of the CDR3 is missing. The chain combines TRBV9 with TRBJ1-3, with a possible D match to TRBD1 (6 bases). Trimming pared 0 bases from V and 0 bases from J, leaving 7 bases between. This CDR3 is built from 15 residues. The V gene's germline CDR1 is SGDLS and CDR2 YYNGEE. CDR3 loop: CASSVEGGSGNTIYL. CDR3 in DNA: TGTGCCAGCAGCGTAGAAGGGGGCTCTGGAAACACCATATATCTT.

The gene calls are TRBV3-1 and TRBJ1-6, with 12 bases aligning to TRBD1. The CDR3 totals 16 residues. V was pared by 4 bases and J by 9 bases, with 7 bases of the junction left unmatched. Germline V CDR1 and CDR2: LGHDT, YNNKEL (reference sequence). The CDR3, as DNA: TGTGCCAGCAGCCTACGAGGGACAGGGGGCTCTTCACCCCTCCACTTT. This encodes CASSLRGTGGSSPLHF.

A note on this clonotype: A single base separates this from a much larger clone, so it may be a read error. V usage is TRBV2 and J usage is TRBJ1-1; D remains unclear. Germline CDR1 reads SNHLY; CDR2 reads FYNNEI. The CDR3 is 12 amino acids. Trimming shortened V by 6 bases and J by 6 bases, and 11 bases separated the two germline ends. The CDR3 region is CASRTKAPEAFF. The CDR3 bases are TGTGCCAGCAGGACAAAAGCCCCTGAAGCTTTCTTT.

In its sample, this clonotype was seen many times. This chain connects TRBV5-1 to TRBJ2-3, with D unresolved. The CDR3 has 14 residues. Germline-derived CDR1 and CDR2 are SGHRS and YFSETQ. Trimming cost V 5 bases and J 2 bases, with 12 bases left between them. This CDR3 is CASRRDLLTDTQYF. CDR3 nucleotides: TGCGCCAGCAGGAGAGACCTTCTCACAGATACGCAGTATTTT.

On this clonotype: This may stem from a read error, because a much larger clone lies one nucleotide away. V is TRBV20-1 and J is TRBJ2-1; D is unclear. This CDR3 has 13 residues. Per germline, CDR1 DFQATT and CDR2 SNEGSKA (reference sequence). The CDR3 DNA reads TGCGGTGCTAACCTTCGCCGGTACAATGAGCAGTTCTTC. This gives the protein CGANLRRYNEQFF.

Worth noting for this clonotype: A much larger clone lies a single base off, so this may be a read error. The chain is built from TRBV20-1 and TRBJ2-5; 7 nucleotides agree with TRBD1. V shed 1 base and J 1 base; nucleotides not matched to a gene: 3. The CDR3 spans 14 residues. The V gene's germline CDR1 is DFQATT and CDR2 SNEGSKA (reference sequence). CDR3 amino acids: CSARASGGQETQYF. The CDR3 DNA sequence: TGCAGTGCTAGAGCTTCAGGGGGCCAAGAGACCCAGTACTTC.

This clonotype occurred many times. This may come from a read error, since a much larger clone is one base off. No conserved phenylalanine or tryptophan is present at the end of the CDR3, so a read error is the likely explanation. It is unclear where the CDR3 begins or ends on the DNA, so no DNA is shown, and the CDR3 is as TCRdb lists it. The chain is built from TRBV7-2 and TRBJ2-1; the table calls TRBD1, which could not be checked here. Termini included, the CDR3 measures 12 amino acids. Germline assignment: CDR1 SGHTA and CDR2 FQGNSA. This chain's CDR3 is CASSARGNERFS.

On this clonotype itself: This likely reflects a read error, since a far larger clone is one base away. The CDR3 end shows no conserved phenylalanine or tryptophan, and so a read error is likely. The J gene is TRBJ2-2, the V gene TRBV11-3, with D tentatively TRBD2 (6 bases). Trimming stripped 9 bases from V and 5 bases from J, with 16 bases between. The CDR3 runs 14 residues. CDR1 SGHNT and CDR2 YENEEA come from the germline V gene. CDR3 loop: CASMTGASTGELFI. The CDR3 nucleotides read TGTGCCAGTATGACGGGAGCATCGACCGGGGAGCTGTTTATT.

This clonotype was counted at least ten times. The chain recombines TRBV10-2 with TRBJ2-5, with TRBD2 matching 11 bases. Germline CDR1 WSHSY, CDR2 SAAADI. J was trimmed by 4 bases and V by 7 bases; bases with no gene match: 8. The CDR3 is 15 residues long. The CDR3 protein is CASKRRLAGPETQYF. For the CDR3, the DNA is TGCGCCAGCAAGCGTCGACTAGCGGGACCAGAGACCCAGTACTTC.

The chain recombines TRBV6-2 or TRBV6-3 with TRBJ2-7; perhaps TRBD1 as D (5 bases). Trimming pared 6 bases from V and 2 bases from J, leaving 11 bases between. Looked up from germline, CDR1 is MNHEY and CDR2 is SVGEGT. CDR3 length equals 13 residues. For the CDR3, the DNA is TGTGCCAGCAGACCCGGACAAACCTACGAGCAGTACTTC. Amino acids: CASRPGQTYEQYF.